Listed here are 25 T cell receptor beta chains from one sample, sequenced in a study of blood T cell repertoires in COVID-19. Only in-frame clones appear in the TCRdb table, and some are missing; sequencing was by immunoSEQ multiplex PCR. This sample has 300,000 or so clones; 80% to 95% occur once, and the top ten carry 0.95% to 1.3%. The material sequenced was PBMCs or T cells enriched from blood (not recorded which). These receptor sequences come from a woman aged 30 to 39 who had recovered from COVID-19.

There are a few counts of this clone. V and J are TRBV28 and TRBJ1-2; 9 nucleotides align to TRBD1. The germline V gene encodes CDR1 MDHEN and CDR2 SYDVKM. The junction had 3 bases not matched to a gene; V was cut back by 5 bases and J by 8 bases. The CDR3 is 12 amino acids. CDR3 DNA sequence: TGTGCCAGCAGTAACAGGGGGCTGGGCTACACCTTC. Encoded protein: CASSNRGLGYTF.

The chain combines TRBV27 with TRBJ1-6; 9 bases align to TRBD1. Trimming at V came to 6 bases and at J to 8 bases, leaving 5 bases not matched to a gene. This CDR3 is 14 amino acids long. Germline-derived CDR1 and CDR2 are MNHEY and SMNVEV (reference sequence). The CDR3 loop reads CASSRTGDHSPLHF. The CDR3 DNA reads TGTGCCAGCAGCAGGACAGGGGACCATTCACCCCTCCACTTT.

In the case of this clone: Other DNA sequences in the sample encode the same CDR3. V and J are TRBV11-3 and TRBJ2-2; D perhaps matches TRBD1 (6 bases). The CDR3 has 15 residues. Germline V gene sequence: CDR1 SGHNT, CDR2 YENEEA. Trimming took off 1 base at V and 4 bases at J, with 10 bases between the two ends. The CDR3 DNA reads TGTGCCAGCAGCTTAGGTCAGGGGACCACCGGGGAGCTGTTTTTT. This translates into CASSLGQGTTGELFF.

The genes are TRBV5-1 and TRBJ2-7, with D uncertain. The CDR3 contains 12 residues. The V gene lost 1 base and the J gene lost 3 bases, with 5 bases spanning the gap. The V gene's germline CDR1 is SGHRS and CDR2 YFSETQ. The DNA of the CDR3 is TGCGCCAGCAGCTTGCCCAGCTACGAGCAGTACTTC. Translating it yields CASSLPSYEQYF.

The table lists this clone with a count of one. CDR3 amino acids: CASRNLAGGVYEQYF. CDR3 coding DNA: TGTGCCAGCAGGAACCTCGCGGGAGGGGTCTACGAGCAGTACTTC. The V call is TRBV6-5, the J call TRBJ2-7, with 9 bases matching TRBD2. The V gene end was trimmed by 6 bases and the J gene end by 3 bases; junction bases not matched to a gene: 9. The CDR3 consists of 15 residues. The germline CDR1 and CDR2 sequences are MNHEY and SVGAGI.

The chain has TRBV28 and TRBJ2-7, with 8 bases matching TRBD1. The CDR3 contains 14 residues. Germline lookup yields CDR1 MDHEN and CDR2 SYDVKM. V shed 8 bases and J 2 bases; nucleotides not matched to a gene: 8. CDR3 DNA: TGTGCCAGCCAACAGGGGGGTAATCCCTACGAGCAGTACTTC. Protein product: CASQQGGNPYEQYF.

J is TRBJ2-7 and V is TRBV7-9, with 11 positions matching TRBD1. The CDR3 length is 15 residues. The junction had 5 bases not matched to a gene; V was cut back by 1 base and J by 6 bases. The germline CDR1 and CDR2 sequences are SEHNR and FQNEAQ (reference sequence). The CDR3 here is CASSLGTGTGGEQYF. CDR3 coding DNA: TGTGCCAGCAGCTTAGGAACCGGGACAGGGGGCGAGCAGTACTTC.

The chain combines TRBV7-8 with TRBJ2-5; 8 nucleotides match TRBD2. The length of the CDR3 is 14 residues. Germline CDR1 SGHVS, CDR2 FQNEAQ. J gave up 2 bases and V 4 bases, and 3 bases lay outside the gene matches. The CDR3 DNA reads as TGTGCCAGCAGCTACGGGAGGGCTCAAGAGACCCAGTACTTC. Translating gives CASSYGRAQETQYF.

The chain links TRBV2 to TRBJ2-3, with 11 bases lining up with TRBD2. V shed 3 bases, J shed 1 base, and the junction held 6 bases outside the gene matches. This CDR3 has 17 residues. Germline V lookup: CDR1 SNHLY, CDR2 FYNNEI. CDR3 loop: CASSENEGLAGTDTQYF. CDR3 bases: TGTGCCAGCAGTGAGAACGAGGGACTAGCGGGCACAGATACGCAGTATTTT.

This chain links TRBV20-1 with TRBJ2-1; D gene uncertain. Trimming removed 1 base at V and 8 bases at J, with 3 bases between. Germline V CDR1 and CDR2: DFQATT, SNEGSKA (reference sequence). The CDR3 runs 10 residues. As DNA, the CDR3 is TGCAGTGCTAGAGTATATGAGCAGTTCTTC. Residues: CSARVYEQFF.

This sequence joins TRBV10-3 and TRBJ2-1; 8 bases are a match to TRBD2. The CDR3 covers 17 residues. Unmatched junction bases numbered 20, after V lost 10 bases and J lost 6 bases. Germline CDR1 ENHRY, CDR2 SYGVKD. In nucleotides, the CDR3 is TGTGCCACCCAGGGCTATCGGGAGGGCCGGGTGGTCAATGAGCAGTTCTTC. Translated, it gives CATQGYREGRVVNEQFF.

The chain combines TRBV5-1 with TRBJ1-2; TRBD1 agrees at 8 bases. CDR3 size: 14 residues. The junction had 9 bases not matched to a gene; V was cut back by 3 bases and J by 8 bases. Germline loops: CDR1 SGHRS, CDR2 YFSETQ. CDR3: CASSSQDRAEGYTF. The CDR3 bases are TGCGCCAGCAGCTCCCAGGACAGGGCTGAGGGCTACACCTTC.

This rearrangement joins TRBV28 to TRBJ2-1, with 14 bases that match TRBD2. The V gene end was trimmed by 5 bases and the J gene end by 2 bases; junction bases not matched to a gene: 11. This CDR3 comprises 19 residues. Germline V gene lookup returns CDR1 MDHEN and CDR2 SYDVKM. The DNA of the CDR3 is TGTGCCAGCAGTACCGCGGGACTAGCGGGAGCGATCCCCTACAATGAGCAGTTCTTC. This gives the protein CASSTAGLAGAIPYNEQFF.

The gene calls are TRBV7-2 and TRBJ1-3; D is undetermined. The CDR3 extends over 15 amino acids. V shed 1 base and J shed 0 bases, with 7 bases lying between them. Germline CDR1 and CDR2: SGHTA and FQGNSA. The CDR3 DNA sequence: TGTGCCAGCAGCTTAGGGCGGCGCTCTGGAAACACCATATATTTT. Its protein is CASSLGRRSGNTIYF.

J is TRBJ1-3 and V is TRBV7-2, with D unclear. The germline CDR1 and CDR2 sequences are SGHTA and FQGNSA. This CDR3 region has 16 residues. V was trimmed by 1 base and J by 2 bases, leaving 12 bases between them. This CDR3 reads CASSLGGRRAGNTIYF. CDR3 coding DNA: TGTGCCAGCAGCTTAGGCGGGCGAAGGGCTGGAAACACCATATATTTT.

The rearrangement links TRBV6-5 to TRBJ1-6; 8 bases line up with TRBD1. The CDR3 contains 14 residues. The ends lost 5 bases at V and 6 bases at J; junction bases unmatched: 3. Germline V gene sequence: CDR1 MNHEY, CDR2 SVGAGI. The CDR3 spells CASSQTGVNSPLHF. The CDR3 DNA is TGTGCCAGCAGTCAGACAGGGGTTAATTCACCCCTCCACTTT.

This chain joins TRBV2 and TRBJ1-1; tentative D call: TRBD1 (6 bases). Trimming took 6 bases from V and 1 from J, leaving 9 bases between them. The CDR3 consists of 13 residues. The germline V gene encodes CDR1 SNHLY and CDR2 FYNNEI. The CDR3 spells CASSRDTNTEAFF. DNA for the CDR3: TGTGCCAGCAGCCGGGACACGAACACTGAAGCTTTCTTT. The entire variable domain, with the rest obtained from reference TRBV2 and TRBJ1-1, is as follows: EPEVTQTPSHQVTQMGQEVILRCVPISNHLYFYWYRQILGQKVEFLVSFYNNEISEKSEIFDDQFSVERPDGSNFTLKIRSTKLEDSAMYFCASSRDTNTEAFFGQGTRLTVV.

This clone has just one count. The J gene is TRBJ1-5, the V gene TRBV28; D is perhaps TRBD1 (5 bases). The V and J ends lost 7 bases and 12 bases respectively, with 22 bases between them. Germline CDR1 reads MDHEN; CDR2 reads SYDVKM. CDR3 size: 14 residues. This CDR3 reads CASTPGGAGTDQHF. As DNA, the CDR3 is TGTGCCAGCACCCCCGGGGGAGCCGGTACCGACCAGCATTTT.

The V call is TRBV19, the J call TRBJ2-1; tentatively, D is TRBD2 (5 bases). There are 14 residues in the CDR3. From germline, CDR1 is LNHDA and CDR2 SQIVND (reference sequence). Trimming took off 3 bases at V and 3 bases at J, with 9 bases between the two ends. The chain's CDR3 is CASSIMGDYNEQFF. In DNA, the CDR3 is TGTGCCAGTAGTATTATGGGAGACTACAATGAGCAGTTCTTC.

V usage is TRBV5-8 and J usage is TRBJ2-5, with D maybe TRBD2 (5 bases). Germline V gene data show CDR1 as SGHTS and CDR2 as YDEGEE. V was cut by 1 base and J by 2 bases, with 18 bases left in between. The CDR3 is made up of 17 amino acids. This chain's CDR3 is CASSLYTRVRLQETQYF. DNA of the CDR3: TGTGCCAGCAGCTTGTATACTAGAGTACGCCTGCAAGAGACCCAGTACTTC. Drawing the rest from reference TRBV5-8 and TRBJ2-5, the complete variable domain is EAGVTQSPTHLIKTRGQQATLRCSPISGHTSVYWYQQALGLGLQFLLWYDEGEERNRGNFPPRFSGRQFPNYSSELNVNALELEDSALYLCASSLYTRVRLQETQYFGPGTRLLVL.

This clone was observed once. This chain uses TRBV28 with TRBJ2-2, with 7 bases aligning to TRBD2. The V gene's germline CDR1 is MDHEN and CDR2 SYDVKM. The V and J ends lost 1 base and 2 bases, in that order; junction bases with no gene match: 13. This CDR3 comprises 19 residues. DNA for the CDR3: TGTGCCAGCAGTTTATACCCCCCTTCTGCGGGAGACAACACCGGGGAGCTGTTTTTT. Its translation is CASSLYPPSAGDNTGELFF.

CDR3 loop: CAWSVPRSGRTEAFF. DNA of the CDR3: TGTGCCTGGAGTGTACCCCGGAGCGGGCGGACTGAAGCTTTCTTT. This rearrangement joins TRBV30 to TRBJ1-1; unclear D gene. Germline V gene lookup returns CDR1 GTSNPN and CDR2 SVGIG (reference sequence). V was trimmed by 0 bases and J by 5 bases, leaving 16 bases between them. The CDR3 is 15 residues long.

The rearrangement links TRBV10-3 to TRBJ1-2; weak D call: TRBD1 (5 bases). CDR3 length: 14 amino acids. CDR1 is ENHRY and CDR2 is SYGVKD in the germline V gene. The germline V and J ends were trimmed by 2 bases and 4 bases, with 11 bases remaining between them. CDR3 nucleotides: TGTGCCATCAGTGAGGATGGGGGAGGCTATGGCTACACCTTC. It specifies CAISEDGGGYGYTF.

This clone has a handful of counts. The chain has TRBV7-2 and TRBJ1-3; a possible D gene is TRBD1 (6 bases). Between the trimmed V and J ends, which lost 5 bases and 4 bases, there was a span of 12 bases. The CDR3 totals 14 residues. Germline loops: CDR1 SGHTA, CDR2 FQGNSA. CDR3 sequence reads: CASSQQGGGNTIYF. CDR3 sequence (DNA): TGTGCCAGCAGCCAACAGGGCGGCGGAAACACCATATATTTT.

Here the CDR3 reads CASSPGLAGSGADTQYF. The CDR3, as DNA: TGTGCCAGCTCACCGGGACTAGCGGGATCCGGAGCAGATACGCAGTATTTT. The V and J genes are TRBV18 and TRBJ2-3; TRBD2 matches at 13 bases. The CDR3 extends over 17 amino acids. From germline, CDR1 is KGHSH and CDR2 LQKENI. After removal of 3 bases from V and 4 bases from J, the junction contained 7 bases not matched to a gene.